A single TCR beta chain is shown here with its context. The sample is drawn from a study of blood T cell repertoires in COVID-19. CDR1 and CDR2 from the germline V gene are ENHRY and SYGVKD. The CDR3 loop spans 14 amino acids. Trimming removed 3 bases from V and 3 bases from J; junction bases left unmatched: 5. Sequencing used immunoSEQ multiplex PCR; TCRdb keeps in-frame clones, though not all of them. The sample lists fewer than 200,000 clones; approximately 85% were seen once. The TCR comes from a woman older than 75 with COVID-19, enrolled during active disease. The specimen was peripheral blood. The rearrangement uses TRBV10-3 and TRBJ2-7, with 7 bases lining up with TRBD2. The CDR3 DNA is TGTGCCATCAGTGAAGGGACTAACCTCTACGAGCAGTACTTC. Protein: CAISEGTNLYEQYF.